This TCR beta chain derives from a study of control samples from healthy donors and cancer patients. Sequencing was performed with immunoSEQ multiplex PCR; in TCRdb, only in-frame clones are kept and a portion is missing. This table has 15,000 to 20,000 clones, 70% to 90% appearing once. Sequenced input: PBMCs. The receptor was isolated from a woman between 65 and 79 years old with colorectal cancer.

This CDR3 reads CASSRLPKGNTDTQYF. For the CDR3, the DNA is TGTGCCAGCTCACGCCTCCCTAAGGGTAACACAGATACGCAGTATTTT. The chain recombines TRBV18 with TRBJ2-3; D is unresolved. This CDR3 is 16 amino acids long. The V end was cut by 4 bases, the J end by 2 bases, with 16 bases between. Germline CDR1 reads KGHSH; CDR2 reads LQKENI.